Sequencing of this TCR beta chain was carried out in a study of cytomegalovirus exposure and HLA in healthy donors. Study-level findings and limits: Clonal expansion, a later analysis showed, was greater in HLA-associated TCR beta chains than in equally common others. At a 0.05 false discovery rate, a later analysis found 18,000 or so TCR beta sequences to be associated with HLA alleles.

The germline V gene encodes CDR1 LNHDA and CDR2 SQIVND (reference sequence). The CDR3 contains 13 residues. V was cut by 6 bases and J by 6 bases, with 14 bases left in between. A word on this clone: Its antigen is unknown.

Primers: 60 Vbeta forward and 13 Jbeta reverse. Profiling relied on immunoSEQ multiplex PCR, and the TCRdb table lists in-frame clones only, not all of them. The sample yields around 210,000 clones, roughly 85% seen once. The clonotype comes from a girl under 10 years old in good health and CMV-seronegative. The chain uses TRBV19 and TRBJ1-2; weak D call: TRBD1 (6 bases). The sequencing sample was made of PBMCs. The CDR3 DNA is TGTGCCAGTAGATCAGGGGTGGAGAATGGCTACACCTTC. It specifies CASRSGVENGYTF.